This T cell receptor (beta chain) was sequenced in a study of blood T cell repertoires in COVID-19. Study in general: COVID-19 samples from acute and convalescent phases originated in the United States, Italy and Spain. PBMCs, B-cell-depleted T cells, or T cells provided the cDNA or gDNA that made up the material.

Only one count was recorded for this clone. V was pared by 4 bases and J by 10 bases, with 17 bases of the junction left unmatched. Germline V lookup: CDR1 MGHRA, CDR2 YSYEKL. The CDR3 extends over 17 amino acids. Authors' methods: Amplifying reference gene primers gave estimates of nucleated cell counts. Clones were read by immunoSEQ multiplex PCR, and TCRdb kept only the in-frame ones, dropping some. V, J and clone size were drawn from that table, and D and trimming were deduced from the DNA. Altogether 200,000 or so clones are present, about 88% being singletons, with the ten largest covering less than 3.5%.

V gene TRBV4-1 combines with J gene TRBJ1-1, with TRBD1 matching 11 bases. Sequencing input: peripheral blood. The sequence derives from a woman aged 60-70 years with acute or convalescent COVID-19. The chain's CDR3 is CASSLLGQGADFEGAFF. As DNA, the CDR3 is TGCGCCAGCAGCCTCCTTGGACAGGGGGCTGATTTCGAGGGAGCTTTCTTT.